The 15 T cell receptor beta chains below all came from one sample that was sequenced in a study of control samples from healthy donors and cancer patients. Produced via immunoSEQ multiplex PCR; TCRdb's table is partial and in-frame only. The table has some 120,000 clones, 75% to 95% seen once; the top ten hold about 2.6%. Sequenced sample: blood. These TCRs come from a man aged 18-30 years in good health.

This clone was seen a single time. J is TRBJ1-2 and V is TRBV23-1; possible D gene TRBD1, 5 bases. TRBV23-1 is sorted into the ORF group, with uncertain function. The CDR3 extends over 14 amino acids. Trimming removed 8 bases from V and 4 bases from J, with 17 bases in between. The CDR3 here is CASPSPGTVYGYTF. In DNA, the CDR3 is TGCGCCAGCCCTTCCCCAGGGACGGTCTATGGCTACACCTTC.

The CDR3 region has the DNA TGTGCCATCAGTGAGCTGGGACAGGGGCCCTACGAGCAGTACTTC. This encodes CAISELGQGPYEQYF. J is TRBJ2-7 and V is TRBV10-3; 10 nucleotides match TRBD1. V shed 2 bases and J 2 bases; nucleotides not matched to a gene: 3. Per the germline V gene, CDR1 is ENHRY and CDR2 is SYGVKD. The CDR3 covers 15 residues.

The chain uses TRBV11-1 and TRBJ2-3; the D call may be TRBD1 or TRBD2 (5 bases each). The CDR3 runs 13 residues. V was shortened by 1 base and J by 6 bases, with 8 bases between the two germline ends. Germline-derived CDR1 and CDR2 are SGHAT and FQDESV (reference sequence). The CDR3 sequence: CASSLVRGDTQYF. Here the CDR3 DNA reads TGTGCCAGCAGCTTAGTGAGGGGTGATACGCAGTATTTT.

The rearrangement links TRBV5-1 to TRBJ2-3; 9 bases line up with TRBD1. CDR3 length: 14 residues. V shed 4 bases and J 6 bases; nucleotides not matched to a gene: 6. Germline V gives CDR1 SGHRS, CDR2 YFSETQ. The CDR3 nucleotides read TGCGCCAGCAGCCCGGGACAGGGCTCGGATACGCAGTATTTT. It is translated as CASSPGQGSDTQYF.

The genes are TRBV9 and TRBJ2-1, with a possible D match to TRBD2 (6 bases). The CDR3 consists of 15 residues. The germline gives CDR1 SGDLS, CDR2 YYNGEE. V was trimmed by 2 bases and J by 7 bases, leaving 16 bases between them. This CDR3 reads CASSVLPGVRNEQFF. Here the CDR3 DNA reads TGTGCCAGCAGCGTCTTACCGGGGGTTAGAAATGAGCAGTTCTTC.

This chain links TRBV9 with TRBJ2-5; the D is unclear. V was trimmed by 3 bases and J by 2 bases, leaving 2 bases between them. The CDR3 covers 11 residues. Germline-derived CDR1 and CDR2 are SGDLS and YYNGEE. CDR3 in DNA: TGTGCCAGCAGCGCACAAGAGACCCAGTACTTC. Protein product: CASSAQETQYF.

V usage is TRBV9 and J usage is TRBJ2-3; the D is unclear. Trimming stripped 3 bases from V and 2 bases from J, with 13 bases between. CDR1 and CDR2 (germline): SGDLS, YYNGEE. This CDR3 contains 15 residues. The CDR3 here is CASSESPGDTDTQYF. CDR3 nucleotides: TGTGCCAGCAGCGAGAGTCCAGGAGACACAGATACGCAGTATTTT.

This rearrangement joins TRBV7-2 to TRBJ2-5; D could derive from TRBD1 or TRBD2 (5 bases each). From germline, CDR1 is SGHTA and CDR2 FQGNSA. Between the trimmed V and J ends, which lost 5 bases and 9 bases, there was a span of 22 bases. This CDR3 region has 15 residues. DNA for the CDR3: TGTGCCAGCAGCCCCTATAGGGCGGAAGAGGGGTCCCAGTACTTC. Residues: CASSPYRAEEGSQYF.

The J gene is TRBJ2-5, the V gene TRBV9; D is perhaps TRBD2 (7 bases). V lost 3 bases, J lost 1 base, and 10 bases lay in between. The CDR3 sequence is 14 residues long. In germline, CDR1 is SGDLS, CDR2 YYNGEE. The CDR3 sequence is CASSDGGLQETQYF. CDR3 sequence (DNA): TGTGCCAGCAGCGACGGGGGGCTCCAAGAGACCCAGTACTTC.

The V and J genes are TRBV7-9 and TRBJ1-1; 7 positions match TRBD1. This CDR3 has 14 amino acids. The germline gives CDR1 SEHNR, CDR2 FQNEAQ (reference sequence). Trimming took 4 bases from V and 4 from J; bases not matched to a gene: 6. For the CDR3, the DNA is TGTGCCAGCAGCTCGCGACAGGGAGGCACTGAAGCTTTCTTT. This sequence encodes CASSSRQGGTEAFF. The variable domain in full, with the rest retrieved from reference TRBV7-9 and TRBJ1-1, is DTGVSQNPRHKITKRGQNVTFRCDPISEHNRLYWYRQTLGQGPEFLTYFQNEAQLEKSRLLSDRFSAERPKGSFSTLEIQRTEQGDSAMYLCASSSRQGGTEAFFGQGTRLTVV.

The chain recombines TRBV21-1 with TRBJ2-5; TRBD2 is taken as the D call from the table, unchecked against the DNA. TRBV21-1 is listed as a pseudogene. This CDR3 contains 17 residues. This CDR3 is CASTSPVRELTQETQYF. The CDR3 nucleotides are TGTGCCAGCACATCCCCCGTCCGGGAGCTTACCCAAGAGACCCAGTACTTC.

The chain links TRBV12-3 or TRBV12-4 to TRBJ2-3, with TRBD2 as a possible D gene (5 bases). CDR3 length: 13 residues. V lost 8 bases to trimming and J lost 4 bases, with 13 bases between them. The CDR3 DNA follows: TGTGCCAGCGGACTCCCCCCCCCAGATACGCAGTATTTT. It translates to CASGLPPPDTQYF.

As DNA, the CDR3 is TGCGCCAGCAGCTTGAGTATGTCTGCGAGTGGGAATGAGCAGTTCTTC. Translating it yields CASSLSMSASGNEQFF. The chain has TRBV5-1 and TRBJ2-1; D is ambiguous. The CDR3 is made up of 16 amino acids. The germline CDR1 and CDR2 sequences are SGHRS and YFSETQ. The V and J ends lost 1 base and 7 bases respectively, with 18 bases between them. The full variable domain, in which reference TRBV5-1 and TRBJ2-1 provide the parts outside the CDR3, is KAGVTQTPRYLIKTRGQQVTLSCSPISGHRSVSWYQQTPGQGLQFLFEYFSETQRNKGNFPGRFSGRQFSNSRSEMNVSTLELGDSALYLCASSLSMSASGNEQFFGPGTRLTVL.

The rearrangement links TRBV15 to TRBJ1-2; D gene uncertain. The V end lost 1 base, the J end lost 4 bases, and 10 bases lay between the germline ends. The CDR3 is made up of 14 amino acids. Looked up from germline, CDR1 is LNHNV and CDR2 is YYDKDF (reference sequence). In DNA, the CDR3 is TGTGCCACCAGCAGAGTTAGTGCAGCCTATGGCTACACCTTC. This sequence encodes CATSRVSAAYGYTF.

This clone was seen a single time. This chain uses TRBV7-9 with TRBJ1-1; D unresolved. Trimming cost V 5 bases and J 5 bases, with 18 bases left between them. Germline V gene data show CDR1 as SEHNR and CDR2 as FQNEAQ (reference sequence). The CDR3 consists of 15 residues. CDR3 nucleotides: TGTGCCAGCAGCCCCTCTTTCTCCGGGGAAACTGAAGCTTTCTTT. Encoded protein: CASSPSFSGETEAFF.